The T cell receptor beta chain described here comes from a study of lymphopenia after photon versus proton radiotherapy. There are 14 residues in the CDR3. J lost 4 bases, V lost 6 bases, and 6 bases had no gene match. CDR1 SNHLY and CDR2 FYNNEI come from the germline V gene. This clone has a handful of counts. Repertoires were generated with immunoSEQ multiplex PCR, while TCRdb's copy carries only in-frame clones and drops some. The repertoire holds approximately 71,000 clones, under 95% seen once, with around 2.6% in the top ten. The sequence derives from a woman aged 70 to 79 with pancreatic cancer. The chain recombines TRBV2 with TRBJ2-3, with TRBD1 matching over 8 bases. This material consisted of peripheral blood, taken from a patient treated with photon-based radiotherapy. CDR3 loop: CASRDRVGADTQYF. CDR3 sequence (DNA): TGTGCCAGCAGGGACAGGGTTGGGGCAGATACGCAGTATTTT.